This passage covers 29 T cell receptor beta chains from one sample sequenced in a study of neoadjuvant anti-PD-1 for oral cavity cancer. Profiled with immunoSEQ multiplex PCR; TCRdb holds only in-frame clones, not every one. The sample records about 15,000 clones, about two thirds being singletons. Source: PBMCs, taken before nivolumab (anti-PD-1) treatment. These receptors came from a person aged 35-80 years with oral cavity squamous cell carcinoma.

This clone was recorded once. The V gene is TRBV29-1, the J gene TRBJ2-3; the D gene is possibly TRBD2 (5 bases). The length of the CDR3 is 14 residues. V dropped 4 bases and J dropped 0 bases, with 11 bases sitting between them. Looked up from germline, CDR1 is SQVTM and CDR2 is ANQGSEA. CDR3 residues: CSVGLAPSTDTQYF. CDR3 DNA: TGCAGCGTTGGCCTAGCACCTAGCACAGATACGCAGTATTTT.

This clone has just a few counts. The chain carries TRBV5-6 and TRBJ2-2; D is unclear. The germline CDR1 and CDR2 sequences are SGHDT and YYEEEE. This CDR3 region has 14 residues. V lost 0 bases, J lost 6 bases, and 9 bases lay in between. The CDR3 here is CASSLGIQSGELFF. CDR3 DNA: TGTGCCAGCAGCTTGGGGATACAGTCCGGGGAGCTGTTTTTT.

The rearrangement links TRBV28 to TRBJ1-2; TRBD1 matches at 8 bases. The CDR3 is 14 amino acids. The germline gives CDR1 MDHEN, CDR2 SYDVKM. Germline trimming cut 5 bases from V and 4 bases from J; bases unmatched to any gene: 6. CDR3 region: CASSGQGGSYGYTF. CDR3 in DNA: TGTGCCAGCAGTGGACAGGGAGGTAGCTATGGCTACACCTTC.

This clone was picked up one time. One junction end disagrees with the germline gene, perhaps due to a read error. V and J are TRBV7-7 and TRBJ2-1; TRBD2 matches at 9 bases. Looked up from germline, CDR1 is SSHAT and CDR2 is FNYEAQ (reference sequence). The CDR3 contains 18 residues. The CDR3 is CASSPRSSSGTSYNEQFF. In nucleotides, the CDR3 is TGTGCTAGCAGCCCAAGAAGTTCTAGCGGGACCTCCTACAATGAGCAGTTCTTC.

CDR3 in amino acids: CASSQVAGTGELFF. The CDR3 DNA is TGTGCCAGCAGCCAAGTTGCGGGAACCGGGGAGCTGTTTTTT. The gene calls are TRBV14 and TRBJ2-2, with D possibly matching TRBD2 (6 bases). Germline V gene lookup returns CDR1 SGHDN and CDR2 FVKESK. The V gene lost 1 base and the J gene lost 5 bases, with 8 bases spanning the gap. This CDR3 has 14 amino acids.

CDR3 in DNA: TGTGCCAGCGATCGGGGCGCCCTGTCCTACAATGAGCAGTTCTTC. Amino acids: CASDRGALSYNEQFF. This chain connects TRBV2 to TRBJ2-1; D tentatively fits TRBD1 or TRBD2 (5 bases each). The CDR3 is made up of 15 amino acids. The germline V gene has CDR1 SNHLY and CDR2 FYNNEI. Between the trimmed V and J ends, which lost 8 bases and 1 base, there was a span of 15 bases.

The chain couples TRBV6-5 to TRBJ1-2; possible D gene TRBD1, 5 bases. Germline-derived CDR1 and CDR2 are MNHEY and SVGAGI. V lost 2 bases to trimming and J lost 7 bases, with 17 bases between them. The CDR3 has 15 residues. The CDR3 DNA is TGTGCCAGCAGTTACGGGGGAGGCTCGGGATCTGGCTACACCTTC. It is translated as CASSYGGGSGSGYTF.

This clone was found a few times. The chain carries TRBV7-9 and TRBJ2-7; tentatively, D is TRBD2 (6 bases). Trimming pared 5 bases from V and 0 bases from J, leaving 14 bases between. Per germline, CDR1 SEHNR and CDR2 FQNEAQ (reference sequence). The CDR3 runs to 15 residues. The chain's CDR3 is CASSPSLAGSYEQYF. CDR3 in DNA: TGTGCCAGCAGCCCTTCACTAGCAGGCTCCTACGAGCAGTACTTC.

The V call is TRBV9, the J call TRBJ2-7; D is possibly TRBD2 (5 bases). Germline V gene data show CDR1 as SGDLS and CDR2 as YYNGEE. The CDR3 runs 15 residues. Trimming took 0 bases from V and 4 from J, leaving 14 bases between them. CDR3 region: CASSVGSAAAYEQYF. Written as DNA, the CDR3 is TGTGCCAGCAGCGTAGGGTCAGCGGCAGCTTACGAGCAGTACTTC.

This clone has just a few counts. The chain recombines TRBV6-1 with TRBJ2-7, with 12 bases matching TRBD2. The CDR3 spans 14 residues. The trim removed 6 bases at V and 4 bases at J, leaving 4 bases unmatched. Germline V gene lookup returns CDR1 MNHNS and CDR2 SASEGT. In DNA form, the CDR3 reads TGTGCCAGCAGACCCGGGACTAGCGGGTACGAGCAGTACTTC. It is translated as CASRPGTSGYEQYF.

J is TRBJ2-3 and V is TRBV29-1; 14 bases line up with TRBD2. Trimming cost V 6 bases and J 1 base; bases outside gene matches: 3. Germline-derived CDR1 and CDR2 are SQVTM and ANQGSEA. There are 15 residues in the CDR3. The CDR3 reads CSVAGLAGGTDTQYF. The CDR3 bases are TGCAGCGTCGCGGGACTAGCGGGGGGCACAGATACGCAGTATTTT.

The CDR3 DNA reads TGTGCCAGTAGGCAAACGGGACAGACCTCTGGGGCCAACGTCCTGACTTTC. It codes for CASRQTGQTSGANVLTF. The V gene is TRBV19, the J gene TRBJ2-6; 7 bases line up with TRBD1. The CDR3 is made up of 17 amino acids. Germline loops: CDR1 LNHDA, CDR2 SQIVND (reference sequence). V lost 6 bases to trimming and J lost 0 bases; unmatched junction nucleotides: 8. The full variable domain, in which reference TRBV19 and TRBJ2-6 provide the parts outside the CDR3, is DGGITQSPKYLFRKEGQNVTLSCEQNLNHDAMYWYRQDPGQGLRLIYYSQIVNDFQKGDIAEGYSVSREKKESFPLTVTSAQKNPTAFYLCASRQTGQTSGANVLTFGAGSRLTVL.

This rearrangement joins TRBV5-6 to TRBJ2-1, with 7 bases lining up with TRBD2. This CDR3 comprises 14 residues. V shed 0 bases and J 7 bases; nucleotides not matched to a gene: 4. Germline assignment: CDR1 SGHDT and CDR2 YYEEEE. The CDR3 sequence is CASSLAGGGNEQFF. CDR3 nucleotide sequence: TGTGCCAGCAGCTTGGCGGGAGGAGGTAATGAGCAGTTCTTC.

The rearrangement joins TRBV9 to TRBJ1-1; no firm D call. The CDR3 totals 13 residues. The germline V gene has CDR1 SGDLS and CDR2 YYNGEE. Trimming left V 0 bases short and J 4 bases short, with 7 bases between. The CDR3 sequence is CASSVGSGTEAFF. The DNA for the CDR3 is TGTGCCAGCAGCGTAGGAAGTGGCACTGAAGCTTTCTTT.

The rearrangement joins TRBV10-3 to TRBJ2-3; D is uncertain. CDR1 is ENHRY, CDR2 SYGVKD, per germline. Deletions cut 6 bases from V and 4 bases from J, with 8 bases between. This CDR3 is 12 amino acids long. In DNA form, the CDR3 reads TGTGCCATCAGCGAGGCCGCAGATACGCAGTATTTT. Its translation is CAISEAADTQYF.

The chain combines TRBV6-1 with TRBJ2-7; D assignment may be TRBD1 or TRBD2 (5 bases each). Germline loops: CDR1 MNHNS, CDR2 SASEGT. The CDR3 is made up of 11 amino acids. Trimming shortened V by 6 bases and J by 4 bases, and 7 bases separated the two germline ends. The CDR3 DNA is TGTGCCAGCAGGGGGGAGTACGAGCAGTACTTC. Translated: CASRGEYEQYF.

The V and J genes are TRBV5-5 and TRBJ1-5, with D hard to call. The CDR3 is 15 residues long. The V gene's germline CDR1 is SGHKS and CDR2 YYEKEE (reference sequence). V lost 3 bases and J lost 0, with 10 bases in between. The CDR3 bases are TGTGCCAGCAGCTCACAGCCTTATAGCAATCAGCCCCAGCATTTT. Translation: CASSSQPYSNQPQHF.

V gene TRBV19 combines with J gene TRBJ2-7; tentative D call: TRBD2 (6 bases). This CDR3 has 15 amino acids. Germline CDR1 LNHDA, CDR2 SQIVND (reference sequence). V lost 1 base and J lost 6, with 16 bases in between. The CDR3 nucleotides are TGTGCCAGTAGTATAGCGGCGGGAAGGAACTCCGAGCAGTACTTC. It translates to CASSIAAGRNSEQYF.

This sequence joins TRBV5-1 and TRBJ2-2; TRBD2 aligns across 7 bases. Germline V gives CDR1 SGHRS, CDR2 YFSETQ. V lost 8 bases and J lost 3; bases outside the gene matches: 10. This CDR3 is 15 amino acids long. The CDR3 region has the DNA TGCGCCAGTCAACGGCTGGGAGGGGACACCGGGGAGCTGTTTTTT. Amino acid sequence: CASQRLGGDTGELFF.

This clone was seen a single time. This chain uses TRBV29-1 with TRBJ2-7, with a possible D match to TRBD2 (5 bases). Looked up from germline, CDR1 is SQVTM and CDR2 is ANQGSEA. The CDR3 contains 12 residues. With 1 base removed from V and 5 bases from J, the gap between germline ends came to 9 bases. The CDR3 here is CSVEGSGNEQYF. The CDR3 DNA follows: TGCAGCGTTGAAGGGTCCGGGAACGAGCAGTACTTC.

The chain combines TRBV30 with TRBJ2-7, with 7 bases lining up with TRBD1. CDR1 GTSNPN and CDR2 SVGIG come from the germline V gene (reference sequence). Trimming at V came to 4 bases and at J to 12 bases, leaving 21 bases not matched to a gene. This CDR3 is built from 15 residues. The CDR3 sequence: CAWIRNPATGTEWYF. For the CDR3, the DNA is TGTGCCTGGATCCGAAACCCAGCCACCGGGACAGAGTGGTACTTC.

The chain uses TRBV6-1 and TRBJ2-7; D is possibly TRBD1 (5 bases). Trimming stripped 2 bases from V and 7 bases from J, with 18 bases between. CDR3 length equals 15 residues. Germline-derived CDR1 and CDR2 are MNHNS and SASEGT. The CDR3 region is CASSEQASRVREQYF. For the CDR3, the DNA is TGTGCCAGCAGTGAACAGGCGTCCAGGGTGCGGGAGCAGTACTTC.

The genes are TRBV5-1 and TRBJ1-1, with a tentative D call TRBD1 (5 bases). The CDR3 consists of 14 residues. Per germline, CDR1 SGHRS and CDR2 YFSETQ. The ends were cut back, 0 bases at V and 2 bases at J, with 8 bases in the middle. CDR3 nucleotide sequence: TGCGCCAGCAGCTTGGGGGGGATTAACACTGAAGCTTTCTTT. Protein: CASSLGGINTEAFF.

The rearrangement links TRBV27 to TRBJ2-7; 13 bases fit TRBD2. Trimming cost V 10 bases and J 11 bases; bases outside gene matches: 14. Germline V gene lookup returns CDR1 MNHEY and CDR2 SMNVEV (reference sequence). This CDR3 has 14 amino acids. The CDR3 spells CATAVGTSGTVEYF. The CDR3 coding sequence is TGTGCCACAGCAGTTGGGACTAGCGGGACTGTTGAGTACTTC.

The chain is built from TRBV5-4 and TRBJ2-7; TRBD2 might be the D (5 bases). CDR1 is SGHNT and CDR2 is YYREEE in the germline V gene (reference sequence). The CDR3 loop spans 14 amino acids. The germline V and J ends were trimmed by 4 bases and 3 bases, with 14 bases remaining between them. The CDR3 sequence: CASSISDSHYEQYF. The DNA for the CDR3 is TGTGCCAGCAGCATTTCGGACTCCCACTACGAGCAGTACTTC.

This clone was counted only a few times. The J gene is TRBJ2-2, the V gene TRBV10-2; D gene ambiguous. The CDR3 totals 12 residues. CDR1 and CDR2 (germline): WSHSY, SAAADI. Trimming shortened V by 7 bases and J by 7 bases, and 10 bases separated the two germline ends. The CDR3 protein is CASKRVGGELFF. The CDR3 bases are TGCGCCAGCAAAAGGGTGGGCGGGGAGCTGTTTTTT.

This chain joins TRBV4-1 and TRBJ1-2, with 8 bases that match TRBD1. J lost 5 bases, V lost 4 bases, and 6 bases had no gene match. The CDR3 loop spans 14 amino acids. CDR1 is MGHRA and CDR2 is YSYEKL in the germline V gene. The CDR3 loop is CASSPTGEVYGYTF. CDR3 bases: TGCGCCAGCAGCCCGACAGGGGAAGTGTATGGCTACACCTTC.

The genes are TRBV5-5 and TRBJ2-3; tentatively, D is TRBD2 (6 bases). CDR1 is SGHKS, CDR2 YYEKEE, per germline (reference sequence). Trimming removed 0 bases at V and 2 bases at J, with 13 bases between. The CDR3 length is 16 residues. The CDR3 DNA reads TGTGCCAGCAGCTTGGATGTCAGCGGGCTCACAGATACGCAGTATTTT. It codes for CASSLDVSGLTDTQYF.

This clone has a handful of counts. V gene TRBV27 combines with J gene TRBJ2-7; TRBD2 matches 11 bases. CDR3 length: 14 residues. Unmatched junction bases numbered 3, after V lost 6 bases and J lost 2 bases. CDR1 and CDR2 from the germline V gene are MNHEY and SMNVEV (reference sequence). The CDR3 DNA follows: TGTGCCAGCAGGGGGACTAGCGGCCCCTACGAGCAGTACTTC. It translates to CASRGTSGPYEQYF.